The 2 T cell receptor beta chains given below trace back to one sample, sequenced in a study of cytomegalovirus exposure and HLA in healthy donors. The PCR had 60 Vbeta and 13 Jbeta primers. The protocol was immunoSEQ multiplex PCR, while the TCRdb copy is restricted to in-frame clones and leaves out a portion. This repertoire comprises roughly 73,000 clones; its ten largest clones make up roughly 13%. Source material: PBMCs. The receptor source for this set is a man aged 45-65 years in good health and CMV-seropositive.

V gene TRBV5-1 combines with J gene TRBJ2-1; TRBD2 aligns across 8 bases. From germline, CDR1 is SGHRS and CDR2 YFSETQ. The CDR3 is 14 residues long. Trimming took 7 bases from V and 5 from J; bases not matched to a gene: 8. The CDR3 DNA reads TGCGCCAGCCGATTAGCGGGGCTGGACAATGAGCAGTTCTTC. This gives the protein CASRLAGLDNEQFF.

J is TRBJ2-7 and V is TRBV6-5; TRBD2 matches at 8 bases. CDR3 length: 15 amino acids. V was pared by 2 bases and J by 5 bases, with 8 bases of the junction left unmatched. Germline V gene sequence: CDR1 MNHEY, CDR2 SVGAGI. The CDR3 DNA follows: TGTGCCAGCAGTTACGGGGGACTAGAGTCCAACGAGCAGTACTTC. As protein: CASSYGGLESNEQYF.